A selection of T cell receptor beta chains follows, all from one sample in a study of shared clonotypes between healthy human individuals. Clones were sequenced by immunoSEQ multiplex PCR, and TCRdb holds only the in-frame ones, with some missing. The sample has roughly 1.5 million clones, 95% to 99% seen once. What was sequenced was naive CD4+ T cells sorted from blood. The source is a man younger than 45 in good health. The CDR3 runs from the conserved cysteine through the conserved F or W. D genes are given only for firm matches. Clone size is not always given. Where it is, it says once, few, many or a class for expanded clones.

D	V	J	size	DNA	CDR3
TRBD2	TRBV29-1	TRBJ2-7	once	TGCAGCGCTCGAGAGATAGCGGGAGGGTCCTACGAGCAGTACTTC	CSAREIAGGSYEQYF
TRBD1	TRBV7-9	TRBJ2-7	NA	TGTGCCAGCAGCTACTGGGACAGAAACGACGAGCAGTACTTC	CASSYWDRNDEQYF
NA	TRBV6-4	TRBJ2-1	NA	TGTGCCAGCAGTCCCCGGGACTTCCGAGAGAATGAGCAGTTCTTC	CASSPRDFRENEQFF
NA	TRBV7-9	TRBJ2-7	NA	TGTGCCAGCAGTCCGCAACAGGGCATCCACGAGCAGTACTTC	CASSPQQGIHEQYF
TRBD2	TRBV9	TRBJ2-2	NA	TGTGCCAGCAGCGTAGCTTTGGGGGAGGGCCGTCCCGGGGAGCTGTTTTTT	CASSVALGEGRPGELFF
NA	TRBV13	TRBJ1-4	NA	TGTGCCAGCAGCTCTAGGCTGAGTGGGCTAAGGGATGAAAAACTGTTTTTT	CASSSRLSGLRDEKLFF
NA	TRBV6-5	TRBJ2-7	NA	TGTGCCAGCAGTTTAAGCGCCCTCTCCTACGAGCAGTACTTC	CASSLSALSYEQYF
TRBD1	TRBV25-1	TRBJ2-1	NA	TGTGCCAGCAGTGGGGACAGTTACAATGAGCAGTTCTTC	CASSGDSYNEQFF
NA	TRBV28	TRBJ2-7	once	TGTGCCAGCAGGCCCTCTGGGCAGTCCTACGAGCAGTACTTC	CASRPSGQSYEQYF
TRBD2	TRBV6-5	TRBJ2-1	NA	TGTGCCAGCAGTTATGAAGCGGGAGTATACAATGAGCAGTTCTTC	CASSYEAGVYNEQFF
NA	TRBV7-9	TRBJ1-2	NA	TGTGCCAGCAGCTCTTTAGGGGGCTATGGCTACACCTTC	CASSSLGGYGYTF
TRBD2	TRBV7-2	TRBJ2-7	NA	TGTGCCAGCACCCAAGGTACTAGCGGGACGGCGCACGAGCAGTACTTC	CASTQGTSGTAHEQYF
NA	TRBV6-4	TRBJ2-3	once	TGTGCCAGCAGCCGGGACTCGGCTCGCACAGATACGCAGTATTTT	CASSRDSARTDTQYF
NA	TRBV4-3	TRBJ2-7	NA	TGCGCCAGCAGCCAAGACTGGCAGGGAGGAGAGCAGTACTTC	CASSQDWQGGEQYF
NA	TRBV7-7	TRBJ2-5	NA	TGTGCTAGCAGCTTAAGCTTTACAGAGACCCAGTACTTC	CASSLSFTETQYF
NA	TRBV28	TRBJ1-1	NA	TGTGCCAGCAGTTTACGAAGGGTGAACACTGAAGCTTTCTTT	CASSLRRVNTEAFF
NA	TRBV9	TRBJ2-7	NA	TGTGCCAGCGCGTACTTAGGAGGGAGCTACTACGAGCAGTACTTC	CASAYLGGSYYEQYF
NA	TRBV5-4	TRBJ2-3	NA	TGTGCCAGCAGCTTTCCCGCAAGTTTGTCGACAGATACGCAGTATTTT	CASSFPASLSTDTQYF
NA	TRBV10-3	TRBJ2-1	NA	TGTGCCATCAGTGAAGGGGTCTCCTACAATGAGCAGTTCTTC	CAISEGVSYNEQFF
NA	TRBV5-4	TRBJ1-2	NA	TGTGCCAGCAGCTTTTTGACATCCCCCGATGGCTACACCTTC	CASSFLTSPDGYTF
NA	TRBV5-5	TRBJ1-5	NA	TGTGCCAGCAGCTTGTTCAATCAGCCCCAGCATTTT	CASSLFNQPQHF
TRBD1	TRBV7-9	TRBJ2-1	NA	TGTGCCAGCAGGAACTCAGGGGGCGATGAGCAGTTCTTC	CASRNSGGDEQFF
NA	TRBV18	TRBJ1-5	NA	TGTGCCAGCTCCGTTTCCGGGAACGGCAATCAGCCCCAGCATTTT	CASSVSGNGNQPQHF
TRBD1	TRBV27	TRBJ2-5	once	TGTGCCAGCAGTTTACTGGGACAGGGTCAAGAGACCCAGTACTTC	CASSLLGQGQETQYF
TRBD2	TRBV11-2	TRBJ2-2	NA	TGTGCCAGCAGCCAAACCCGACTAGCGGGAGGCACCGGGGAGCTGTTTTTT	CASSQTRLAGGTGELFF
NA	TRBV2	TRBJ1-1	NA	TGTGCCAGCAGTTCCGACGGAGAGAACACTGAAGCTTTCTTT	CASSSDGENTEAFF